This T cell receptor beta chain appears in the sequencing data of a study of lymphopenia after photon versus proton radiotherapy. Study results and caveats: After lymphocyte nadir, photon-treated repertoires showed oligoclonal expansion, especially CD8+ Temra. Proton therapy kept repertoires fairly stable, unlike photons, which gained effector/memory cells.

Worth noting for this clone: Its target is unknown.

CDR3 length equals 12 residues. Between the trimmed V and J ends, which lost 3 bases and 4 bases, there was a span of 6 bases. Germline CDR1 reads SGHTA; CDR2 reads FQGNSA. Sequencing used immunoSEQ multiplex PCR; TCRdb keeps in-frame clones, though not all of them. The table has about 24,000 clones, roughly 85% seen once. The TCR originated in a woman between 70 and 85 years old with pancreatic cancer. The rearrangement uses TRBV7-2 and TRBJ1-1; D is undetermined. The starting material was peripheral blood, obtained from a patient treated with proton-based radiotherapy. CDR3 loop: CASSFLGTEAFF. The CDR3 nucleotides read TGTGCCAGCAGCTTCTTAGGCACTGAAGCTTTCTTT.